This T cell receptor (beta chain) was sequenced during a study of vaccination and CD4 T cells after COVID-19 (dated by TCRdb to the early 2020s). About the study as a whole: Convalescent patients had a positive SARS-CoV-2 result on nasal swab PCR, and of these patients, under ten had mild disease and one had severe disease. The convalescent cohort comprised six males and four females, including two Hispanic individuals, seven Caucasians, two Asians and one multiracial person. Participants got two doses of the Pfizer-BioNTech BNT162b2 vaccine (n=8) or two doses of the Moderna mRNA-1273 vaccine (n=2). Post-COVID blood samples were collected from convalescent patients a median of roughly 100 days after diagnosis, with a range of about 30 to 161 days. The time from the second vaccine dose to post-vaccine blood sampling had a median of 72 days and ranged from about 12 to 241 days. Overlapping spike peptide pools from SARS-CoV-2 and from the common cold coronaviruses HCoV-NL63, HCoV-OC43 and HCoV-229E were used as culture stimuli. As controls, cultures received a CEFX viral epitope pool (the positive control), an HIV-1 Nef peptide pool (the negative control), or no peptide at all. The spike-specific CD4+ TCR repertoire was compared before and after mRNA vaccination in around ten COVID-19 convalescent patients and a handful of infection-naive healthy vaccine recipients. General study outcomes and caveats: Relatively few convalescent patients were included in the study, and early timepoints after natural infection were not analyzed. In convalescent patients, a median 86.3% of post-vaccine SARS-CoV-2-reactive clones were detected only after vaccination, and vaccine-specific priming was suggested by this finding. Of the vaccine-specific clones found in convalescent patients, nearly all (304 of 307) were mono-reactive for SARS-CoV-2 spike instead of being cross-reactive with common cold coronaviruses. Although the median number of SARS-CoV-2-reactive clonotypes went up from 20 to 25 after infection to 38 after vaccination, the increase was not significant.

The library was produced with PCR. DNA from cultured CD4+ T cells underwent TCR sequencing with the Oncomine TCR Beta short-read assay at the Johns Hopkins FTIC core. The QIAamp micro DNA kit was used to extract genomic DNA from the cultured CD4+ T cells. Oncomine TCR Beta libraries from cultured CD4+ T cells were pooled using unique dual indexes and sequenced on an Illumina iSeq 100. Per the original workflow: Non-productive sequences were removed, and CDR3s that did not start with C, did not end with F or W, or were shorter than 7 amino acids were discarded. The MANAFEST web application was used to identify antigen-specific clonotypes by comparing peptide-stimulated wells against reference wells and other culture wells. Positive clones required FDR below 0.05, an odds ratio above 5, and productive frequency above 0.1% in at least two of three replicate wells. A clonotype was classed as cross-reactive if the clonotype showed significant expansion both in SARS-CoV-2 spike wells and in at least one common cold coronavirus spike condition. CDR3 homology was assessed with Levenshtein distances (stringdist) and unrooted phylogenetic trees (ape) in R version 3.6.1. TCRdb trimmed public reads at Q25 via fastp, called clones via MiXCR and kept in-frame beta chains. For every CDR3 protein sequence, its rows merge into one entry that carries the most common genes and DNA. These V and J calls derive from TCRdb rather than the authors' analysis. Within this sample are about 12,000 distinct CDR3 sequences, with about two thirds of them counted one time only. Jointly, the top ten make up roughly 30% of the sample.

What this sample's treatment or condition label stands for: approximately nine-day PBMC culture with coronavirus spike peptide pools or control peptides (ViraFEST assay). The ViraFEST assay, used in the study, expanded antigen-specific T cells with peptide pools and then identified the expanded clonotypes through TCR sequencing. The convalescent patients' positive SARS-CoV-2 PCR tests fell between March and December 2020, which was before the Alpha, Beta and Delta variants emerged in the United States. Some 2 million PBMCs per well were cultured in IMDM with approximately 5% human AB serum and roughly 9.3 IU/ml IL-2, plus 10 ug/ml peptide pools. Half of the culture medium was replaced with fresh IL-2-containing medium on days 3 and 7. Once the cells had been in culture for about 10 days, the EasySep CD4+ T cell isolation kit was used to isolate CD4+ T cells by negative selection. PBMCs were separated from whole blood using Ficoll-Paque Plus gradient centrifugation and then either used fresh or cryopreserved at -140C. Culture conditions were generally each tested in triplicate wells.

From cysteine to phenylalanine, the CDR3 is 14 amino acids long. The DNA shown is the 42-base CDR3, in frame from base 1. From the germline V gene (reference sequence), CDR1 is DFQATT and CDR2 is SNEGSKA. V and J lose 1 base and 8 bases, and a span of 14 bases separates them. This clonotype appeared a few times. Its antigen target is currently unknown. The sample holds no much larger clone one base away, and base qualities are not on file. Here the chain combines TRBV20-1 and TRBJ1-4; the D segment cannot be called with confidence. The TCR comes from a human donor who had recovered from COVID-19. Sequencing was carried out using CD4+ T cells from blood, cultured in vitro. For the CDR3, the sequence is CSARGTNLGEKLFF. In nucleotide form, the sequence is TGCAGTGCTAGAGGGACCAACTTGGGGGAAAAACTGTTTTTT.